This T cell receptor beta chain was recovered during a study of response to subunit inactivated influenza vaccine (dated by TCRdb to the late 2010s). Turning to the overall study: Deep quantitative T cell receptor repertoire profiling was used in the study to track responses to a trivalent subunit inactivated influenza vaccine. On the study overall, not on this receptor specifically: It was suggested by the authors that each seasonal influenza vaccination may recruit only a limited number of new T cells.

Libraries were built with RT-PCR. Sequencing used an Illumina HiSeq 2500. TCRdb passed the public sequencing reads through fastp at Q25 and MiXCR, retaining productive beta sequences. Rows with a matching CDR3 protein are joined into one entry that keeps the most common DNA and genes. The sample yields over 750,000 distinct CDR3 sequences; 21% were counted once. The top ten constitute around 9.6% of the sample. About this clonotype: Its binding antigen is unknown. No much larger clone is present one base from it, and per-base qualities are unavailable.

The sequenced sample was PBMCs from blood, obtained 4 to 6 days after vaccination. This receptor was taken from a man aged 50-59 years who received an inactivated influenza vaccine. Donor details come from another sample of the same person, matched by shared clones.

CDR3 region: CASSLVSSGRNEQFF. The bases are TGTGCCAGCAGTTTAGTGTCTAGCGGGAGAAATGAGCAGTTCTTC. The V gene is TRBV12-3 or TRBV12-4 and the J gene is TRBJ2-1; 10 central nucleotides agree with TRBD2. The CDR3 starts with the cysteine, ends with the phenylalanine, and has 15 residues. The DNA shown is the 45-base CDR3, in frame from base 1. Trimming accounts for 1 base at V and 7 bases at J, while the number of junction bases matched to no gene is 4.